This T cell receptor beta chain was identified during a study of a mutant IDH1 vaccine in newly diagnosed glioma. Study in general: Patients' prior therapy spanned radiotherapy, temozolomide, or both; most underwent both.

Method: immunoSEQ multiplex PCR; TCRdb's copy keeps in-frame clones and lacks some. The sample contains 8,500 to 14,000 clones, around 81% of which appear only once. On this clone: Its antigen is still unknown.

Time point denoted: week 47, end of study. Doses of 300 ug of mutant IDH1 20-mer peptide were given with topical imiquimod. Here the sequenced sample was PBMCs, taken from a glioma patient whose treatment included an IDH1 peptide vaccine. The sequence came from a man aged 25-45 years with glioma.

CDR3 sequence: CSVGRRDRVTLAYEQYF. CDR3 sequence (DNA): TGCAGCGTTGGACGCCGGGACAGGGTTACTCTTGCCTACGAGCAGTACTTC. The rearrangement joins TRBV29-1 to TRBJ2-5, with 9 bases that match TRBD1. Gene TRBJ2-7 matches the end of the DNA better, so the J call may be wrong. The CDR3 loop spans 17 amino acids. The germline CDR1 and CDR2 sequences are SQVTM and ANQGSEA.